The source of this T cell receptor (beta chain) is a study of blood T cell repertoires in COVID-19 (dated by TCRdb to 2019 to 2021). About the study as a whole: Samples from collaborators originated in the United States, Italy and Spain and spanned both the acute and convalescent phases of COVID-19. The material from the prospective study consisted of cDNA or gDNA derived from T cells, B-cell-depleted T cells, or PBMCs. Subjects who had been exposed to COVID-19, were actively infected with it, or had recovered from it provided the deeply sampled blood TCRbeta repertoires that made up the dataset. The repertoires were released in a freely available public database meant as a resource for research on the immune response to SARS-CoV-2. Samples came from the ongoing ImmuneRACE study (first 160 participants) plus 1,254 subjects from 6 global collaborators. The sample metadata nearly always contained a de-identified subject ID, COVID-19 status, age in years and sex. Where available, HLA class I and class II types were taken from metadata supplied by the sample provider and were not determined by assay-based typing.

Collaborating institutions collected whole blood in K2EDTA tubes following their own protocols. Collaborator samples were shipped for TCRbeta analysis as frozen whole blood, isolated PBMCs, or DNA extracted from either sample type. TCRbeta CDR3 regions were amplified from genomic DNA using the immunoSEQ Assay, a bias-controlled multiplex PCR. Per the original workflow: The number of nucleated cells in each sample was estimated from the amplification of reference gene primers within the assay. To quantify the absolute abundance of each unique TCRbeta CDR3 rearrangement, sequence reads were collapsed and filtered. Productive Simpson clonality was computed per sample as the square root of Simpson's diversity index over productive rearrangements. TCRdb limited this immuneACCESS table to in-frame rearrangements with V and J called. A share of clones is missing; checked studies link under half to unresolved V genes, and the rest is unexplained. That table supplies the V and J calls and clone size; D and trimming were determined from the DNA. This sample gives 75,000 to 80,000 clones in total; more than 80% of them show up just once. The ten largest clones represent 15% to 20% of the sample.

Regarding this clone: The target of this receptor is not known. No much larger clone exists at a distance of one base, and base qualities are not known.

The CDR1 and CDR2 encoded by the germline V gene are WSHSY and SAAADI. V and J lose 2 bases and 4 bases, and a span of 14 bases separates them. The CDR3 has 15 amino acids, counting the end cysteine and phenylalanine. The CDR3 DNA has 45 bases and is translated from base 1. Paper-wide results and their limitations: How much clinical and demographic metadata was included differed by source and by participant, and the metadata was provided uncurated.

The chain uses TRBV10-2 and TRBJ1-1, and possibly TRBD1, on 5 matching bases. This TCR derives from a woman in her sixties with acute or convalescent COVID-19. The sample comprised peripheral blood. This receptor carries the CDR3 CASSEPGGGITEAFF. The sequenced DNA is TGCGCCAGCAGTGAGCCGGGCGGGGGTATCACTGAAGCTTTCTTT.